This paragraph covers one T cell receptor beta chain sequence. Its target is not known. Primers for the PCR totalled 60 Vbeta and 13 Jbeta. This table comes from immunoSEQ multiplex PCR, and its TCRdb copy is limited to in-frame clones, with some not included. The profile shows roughly 99,000 clones, 60% to 80% of them singletons. This sample was included in a study of cytomegalovirus exposure and HLA in healthy donors. Broader study findings: Accurate prediction of most subjects' HLA-A and HLA-B alleles from TCR beta sequences was reported.

Samples came from healthy bone marrow donors. Trimming shortened V by 0 bases and J by 5 bases, and 16 bases separated the two germline ends. Germline assignment: CDR1 LGHNA and CDR2 YSLEER. The CDR3 covers 16 residues. This TCR was sampled from a woman between 40 and 55 years old in good health and CMV-seronegative. The rearrangement uses TRBV4-3 and TRBJ2-5, with D maybe TRBD2 (7 bases). The sample consisted of PBMCs. This chain's CDR3 is CASSQDGRGARETQYF. For the CDR3, the DNA is TGCGCCAGCAGCCAAGATGGCCGGGGGGCGCGGGAGACCCAGTACTTC.